This T cell receptor (beta chain) derives from a study of Tregs in tolerant kidney transplant recipients. Study-wide results and limits: Findings come from small patient numbers and require larger validation. Biological reproducibility was not directly addressed in this study.

Method: immunoSEQ multiplex PCR; TCRdb's copy keeps in-frame clones and lacks some. The repertoire table contains about 15,000 clones. As regards this clone: As yet, its antigen is unknown. The read falls 3 residues short of the CDR3 end, and the missing part is taken from the germline J gene.

This CDR3 is built from 14 residues. The germline gives CDR1 LNHDA, CDR2 SQIVND (reference sequence). V lost 7 bases, J lost 4 bases, and 17 bases lay in between. Related graft donors supplied nonmyeloablative bone marrow transplants, and mixed chimerism was transient. CD4+CD25+CD127- Tregs, CD4+CD25- non-Tregs, CD4 and CD8 cells were sorted. The source was CD4+ T cells from blood (PBMCs), collected 12 months after the transplant. The chain carries TRBV19 and TRBJ2-7, with a tentative D call TRBD2 (6 bases). The TCR was taken from a human patient who received a combined kidney and bone marrow transplant. Some T cells here may be from the graft donor. The CDR3 loop is CASKTGTPSYEQYF. CDR3 DNA (partial): TGTGCCAGTAAGACCGGGACTCCCTCATACGAG.